One and the same sample provided the 3 T cell receptor beta chains below, sequenced in a study of blood T cell repertoires in COVID-19. The method was immunoSEQ multiplex PCR; TCRdb's version includes in-frame clones alone and lacks a portion of them. Of about 98,000 clones listed, roughly 92% are singletons. Sequenced: peripheral blood. The receptors were sampled from a woman aged 45-65 years with COVID-19, enrolled during active disease.

The chain joins TRBV2 to TRBJ1-4, with 9 positions matching TRBD1. The germline gives CDR1 SNHLY, CDR2 FYNNEI. The CDR3 extends over 14 amino acids. J lost 7 bases, V lost 7 bases, and 7 bases had no gene match. For the CDR3, the DNA is TGTGCCAGCAACGGAGGGACAGGGCGTGAAAAACTGTTTTTT. Translation: CASNGGTGREKLFF.

This chain links TRBV11-3 with TRBJ2-7; 7 nucleotides align to TRBD1. The CDR3 has 18 amino acids. Germline V gene lookup returns CDR1 SGHNT and CDR2 YENEEA. Trimming removed 5 bases from V and 2 bases from J; junction bases left unmatched: 18. CDR3 coding DNA: TGTGCCAGCAGCCCAGAAGGGGGCTACCCACCCGACGCCTACGAGCAGTACTTC. It translates to CASSPEGGYPPDAYEQYF.

The chain has TRBV9 and TRBJ1-1; the D is unclear. The V and J ends lost 3 bases and 3 bases respectively, with 6 bases between them. This CDR3 is built from 12 residues. The germline V gene has CDR1 SGDLS and CDR2 YYNGEE. CDR3: CASSDSYTEAFF. The CDR3 bases are TGTGCCAGCAGCGACAGCTACACTGAAGCTTTCTTT. Combining the CDR3 with reference TRBV9 and TRBJ1-1 gives the whole variable domain DSGVTQTPKHLITATGQRVTLRCSPRSGDLSVYWYQQSLDQGLQFLIQYYNGEERAKGNILERFSAQQFPDLHSELNLSSLELGDSALYFCASSDSYTEAFFGQGTRLTVV.